This T cell receptor beta chain was identified in a study of CD8 T cells in ankylosing spondylitis. The study, taken as a whole, reports: Seven or eight highly homologous variants made up a TCR beta motif, and this motif appeared characteristic of ankylosing spondylitis blood.

To note about this clonotype: Its antigen is as yet unknown.

Germline V lookup: CDR1 LNHDA, CDR2 SQIVND (reference sequence). V was trimmed by 7 bases and J by 0 bases, leaving 16 bases between them. The CDR3 is 16 amino acids. Libraries for TCR beta were made by quantitative 5'-RACE with molecular barcodes. Each CDR3 protein is one row after TCRdb ran MiXCR on the 5' RACE reads. The repertoire holds more than 600,000 distinct CDR3 sequences, with around a fifth as singletons. This chain joins TRBV19 and TRBJ2-1; TRBD1 or TRBD2 may be the D gene (5 bases each). The clonotype was recovered from a male donor with ankylosing spondylitis. Sequencing was performed on blood, either unsorted or a sorted T cell fraction (not recorded which). CDR3 in amino acids: CASMRGTRPSYNEQFF. The CDR3 DNA sequence: TGTGCCAGTATGAGGGGAACCCGGCCCTCCTACAATGAGCAGTTCTTC.